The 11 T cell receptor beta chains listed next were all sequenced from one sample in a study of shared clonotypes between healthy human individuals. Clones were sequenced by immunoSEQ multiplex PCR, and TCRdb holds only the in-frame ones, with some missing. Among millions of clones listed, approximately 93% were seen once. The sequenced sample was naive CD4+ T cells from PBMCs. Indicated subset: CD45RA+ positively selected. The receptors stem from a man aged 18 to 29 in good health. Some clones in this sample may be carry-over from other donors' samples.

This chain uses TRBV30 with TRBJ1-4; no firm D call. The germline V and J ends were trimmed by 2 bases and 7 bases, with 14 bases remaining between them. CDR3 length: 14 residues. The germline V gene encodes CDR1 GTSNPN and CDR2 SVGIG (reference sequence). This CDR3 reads CAWSRKFRGEKLFF. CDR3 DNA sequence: TGTGCCTGGAGTCGTAAGTTTCGCGGTGAAAAACTGTTTTTT.

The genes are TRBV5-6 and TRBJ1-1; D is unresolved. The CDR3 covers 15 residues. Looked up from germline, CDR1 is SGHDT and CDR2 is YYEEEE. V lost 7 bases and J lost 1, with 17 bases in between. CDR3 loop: CASGDRALSNTEAFF. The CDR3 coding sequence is TGTGCCAGCGGCGACCGGGCCCTTTCGAACACTGAAGCTTTCTTT.

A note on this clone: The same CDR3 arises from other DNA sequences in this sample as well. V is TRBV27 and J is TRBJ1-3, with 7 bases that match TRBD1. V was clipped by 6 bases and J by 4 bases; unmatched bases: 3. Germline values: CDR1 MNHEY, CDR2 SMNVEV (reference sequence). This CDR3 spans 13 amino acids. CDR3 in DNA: TGTGCCAGCAGCGGGACAGCCGGAAACACCATATATTTT. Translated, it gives CASSGTAGNTIYF.

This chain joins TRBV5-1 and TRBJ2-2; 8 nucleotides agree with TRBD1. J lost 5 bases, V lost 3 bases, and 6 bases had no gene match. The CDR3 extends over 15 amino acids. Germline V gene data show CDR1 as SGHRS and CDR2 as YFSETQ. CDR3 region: CASSSGRGLTGELFF. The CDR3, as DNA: TGCGCCAGCAGCTCGGGCAGGGGGCTTACCGGGGAGCTGTTTTTT.

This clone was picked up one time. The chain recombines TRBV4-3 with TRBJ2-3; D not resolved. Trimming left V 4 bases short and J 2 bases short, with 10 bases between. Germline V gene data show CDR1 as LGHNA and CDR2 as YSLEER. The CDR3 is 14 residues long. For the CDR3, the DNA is TGCGCCAGCAGCCTCCTTCTCTCCACAGATACGCAGTATTTT. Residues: CASSLLLSTDTQYF.

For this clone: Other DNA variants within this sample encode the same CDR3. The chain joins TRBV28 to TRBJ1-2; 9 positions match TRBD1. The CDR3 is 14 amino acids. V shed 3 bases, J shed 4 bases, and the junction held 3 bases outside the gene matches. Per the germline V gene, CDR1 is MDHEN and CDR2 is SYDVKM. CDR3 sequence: CASSLGQGRYGYTF. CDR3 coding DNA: TGTGCCAGCAGTTTGGGACAGGGACGCTATGGCTACACCTTC.

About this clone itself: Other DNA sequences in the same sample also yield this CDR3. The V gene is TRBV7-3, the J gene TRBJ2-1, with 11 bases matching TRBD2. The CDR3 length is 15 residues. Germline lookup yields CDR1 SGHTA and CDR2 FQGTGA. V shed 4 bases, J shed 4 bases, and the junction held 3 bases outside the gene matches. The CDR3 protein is CASSYTSGSYNEQFF. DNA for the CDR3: TGTGCCAGCAGCTACACTAGCGGGAGTTACAATGAGCAGTTCTTC.

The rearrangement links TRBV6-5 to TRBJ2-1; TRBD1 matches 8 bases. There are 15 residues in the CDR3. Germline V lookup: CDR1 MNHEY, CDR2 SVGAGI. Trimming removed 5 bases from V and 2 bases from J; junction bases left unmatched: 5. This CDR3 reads CASSKTGVTYNEQFF. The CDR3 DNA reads TGTGCCAGCAGTAAGACAGGGGTAACCTACAATGAGCAGTTCTTC.

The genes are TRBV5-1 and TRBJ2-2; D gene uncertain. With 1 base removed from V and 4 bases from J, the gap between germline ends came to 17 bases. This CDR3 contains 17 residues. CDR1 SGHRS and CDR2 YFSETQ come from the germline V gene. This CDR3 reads CASSLMSAAVTTGELFF. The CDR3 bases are TGCGCCAGCAGCTTGATGTCAGCCGCCGTGACCACCGGGGAGCTGTTTTTT.

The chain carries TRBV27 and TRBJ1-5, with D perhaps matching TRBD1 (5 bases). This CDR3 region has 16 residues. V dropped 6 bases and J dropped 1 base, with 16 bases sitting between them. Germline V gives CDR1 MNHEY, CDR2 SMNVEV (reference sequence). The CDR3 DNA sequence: TGTGCCAGCAGCCTAAAACCGGGACCAAGCAATCAGCCCCAGCATTTT. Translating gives CASSLKPGPSNQPQHF.

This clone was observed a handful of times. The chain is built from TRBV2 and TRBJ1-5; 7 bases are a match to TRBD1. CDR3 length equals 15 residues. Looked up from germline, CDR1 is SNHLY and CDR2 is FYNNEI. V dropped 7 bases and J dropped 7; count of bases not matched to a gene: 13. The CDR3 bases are TGTGCCAGCACCGAAGGTCGAGGGGGCAGGCAGCCCCAGCATTTT. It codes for CASTEGRGGRQPQHF.